Listed below are T cell receptor beta chains from one sample, sequenced in a study of PD-1 blockade in classical Hodgkin lymphoma. Method: immunoSEQ multiplex PCR; TCRdb's copy keeps in-frame clones and lacks some. The sample yields tens of thousands of clones, more than 85% seen once. This specimen was peripheral blood mononuclear cells (PBMCs), taken at baseline. Receptors originate from a human donor with classical Hodgkin lymphoma. Both conserved end residues are part of each CDR3. D genes are given only for firm matches. The size of a clone is reported for some rows only, either as once, few or many, or as a class for expanded clones.

clone_size: NA
j_call: TRBJ2-7
d_call: NA
v_call: TRBV7-9
cdr3_nt: TGTGCCAGCAGCTTAGTTCAGGGTAGCTCCTACGAGCAGTACTTC
cdr3_aa: CASSLVQGSSYEQYF

clone_size: NA
j_call: TRBJ2-3
d_call: NA
v_call: TRBV6-6
cdr3_nt: TGTGCCAGTACGGACGGCTTTTGTACAGATACGCAGTATTTT
cdr3_aa: CASTDGFCTDTQYF

clone_size: NA
j_call: TRBJ1-3
d_call: NA
v_call: TRBV25-1
cdr3_nt: TGTGCCAGCAGTGACCAAGGGCCAGGAAACACCATATATTTT
cdr3_aa: CASSDQGPGNTIYF

clone_size: NA
j_call: TRBJ1-2
d_call: NA
v_call: TRBV6-1
cdr3_nt: TGTGCCAGCACTTGGAGCAGAGAGTTCTATGGCTACACCTTC
cdr3_aa: CASTWSREFYGYTF

clone_size: NA
j_call: TRBJ2-3
d_call: TRBD2
v_call: TRBV7-9
cdr3_nt: TGTGCCAGCAGCTTAGGGACTAGCGGGACGCACACAGATACGCAGTATTTT
cdr3_aa: CASSLGTSGTHTDTQYF

clone_size: NA
j_call: TRBJ2-3
d_call: NA
v_call: TRBV18
cdr3_nt: TGTGCCAGCTCACCTCTGACTACTCCATCAGATACGCAGTATTTT
cdr3_aa: CASSPLTTPSDTQYF

clone_size: NA
j_call: TRBJ1-5
d_call: NA
v_call: TRBV10-2
cdr3_nt: TGCGCCAGCAGCGGCAGGGGCCGTGTGATTGGAAATCAGCCCCAGCATTTT
cdr3_aa: CASSGRGRVIGNQPQHF

clone_size: NA
j_call: TRBJ2-7
d_call: TRBD2
v_call: TRBV2
cdr3_nt: TGTGCCAGCCCAACGGGGACTAGAGGTTCCTACGAGCAGTACTTC
cdr3_aa: CASPTGTRGSYEQYF

clone_size: NA
j_call: TRBJ2-4
d_call: NA
v_call: TRBV7-8
cdr3_nt: TGTGCCAGCAGCTCAGTCCTGGCCAAAAACATTCAGTACTTC
cdr3_aa: CASSSVLAKNIQYF

clone_size: NA
j_call: TRBJ1-4
d_call: NA
v_call: TRBV29-1
cdr3_nt: TGCAGCGTTGAAGATACTAGGCTCGGTCGAGGTGAAAAACTGTTTTTT
cdr3_aa: CSVEDTRLGRGEKLFF

clone_size: NA
j_call: TRBJ2-1
d_call: TRBD1
v_call: TRBV9
cdr3_nt: TGTGCCAGCAGCGGACGGGACAGGGTCTACAATGAGCAGTTCTTC
cdr3_aa: CASSGRDRVYNEQFF

clone_size: NA
j_call: TRBJ2-1
d_call: TRBD2
v_call: TRBV2
cdr3_nt: TGTGCCAGCAGTGTTCTAGCGGGGCTCTACAATGAGCAGTTCTTC
cdr3_aa: CASSVLAGLYNEQFF

clone_size: NA
j_call: TRBJ2-6
d_call: NA
v_call: TRBV9
cdr3_nt: TGTGCCAGCAGCGCCTTCGAGGCACAAGCCGCGGGGGCCAACGTCCTGACTTTC
cdr3_aa: CASSAFEAQAAGANVLTF

clone_size: once
j_call: TRBJ2-7
d_call: NA
v_call: TRBV2
cdr3_nt: TGTGCCATCCAGGGGAATCTACCCTACGAGCAGTACTTC
cdr3_aa: CAIQGNLPYEQYF

clone_size: NA
j_call: TRBJ1-5
d_call: TRBD1
v_call: TRBV27
cdr3_nt: TGTGCCAGCAGAAGGGACAGGGGGGCGAATCAGCCCCAGCATTTT
cdr3_aa: CASRRDRGANQPQHF

clone_size: NA
j_call: TRBJ2-2
d_call: NA
v_call: TRBV19
cdr3_nt: TGTGCCAGTAGTATCCTTTCCCCGGGGTCCACCGGGGAGCTGTTTTTT
cdr3_aa: CASSILSPGSTGELFF

clone_size: NA
j_call: TRBJ1-6
d_call: TRBD1
v_call: TRBV6-6
cdr3_nt: TGTGCCAGCAGGGCCACAGGGGGTAATTCACCCCTCCACTTT
cdr3_aa: CASRATGGNSPLHF

clone_size: NA
j_call: TRBJ2-3
d_call: TRBD1
v_call: TRBV13
cdr3_nt: TGTGCCAGCAGCTTAGATGGTAGGGGGCCCTCAGATACGCAGTATTTT
cdr3_aa: CASSLDGRGPSDTQYF

clone_size: NA
j_call: TRBJ2-3
d_call: NA
v_call: TRBV29-1
cdr3_nt: TGCAGCGTTGAATGGCTCACAGATACGCAGTATTTT
cdr3_aa: CSVEWLTDTQYF

clone_size: NA
j_call: TRBJ1-1
d_call: TRBD1
v_call: TRBV7-6
cdr3_nt: TGTGCCAGCAGCTTAGGACAGGGCACTGAAGCTTTCTTT
cdr3_aa: CASSLGQGTEAFF

clone_size: NA
j_call: TRBJ2-3
d_call: TRBD2
v_call: TRBV13
cdr3_nt: TGTGCCAGCAGCTTACTCGTAGCTAGCGGGGGCACAGATACGCAGTATTTT
cdr3_aa: CASSLLVASGGTDTQYF

clone_size: NA
j_call: TRBJ2-5
d_call: TRBD1
v_call: TRBV29-1
cdr3_nt: TGCAGCGTTGGGGGACAGCAAGAGACCCAGTACTTC
cdr3_aa: CSVGGQQETQYF

clone_size: NA
j_call: TRBJ2-7
d_call: NA
v_call: TRBV2
cdr3_nt: TGTGCCAGCAGTGAACTGACAGGACCCTCCTACGAGCAGTACTTC
cdr3_aa: CASSELTGPSYEQYF

clone_size: NA
j_call: TRBJ2-5
d_call: NA
v_call: TRBV5-6
cdr3_nt: TGTGCCAGCAGCTTCGTCGACCCAGGGCAAGAGACCCAGTACTTC
cdr3_aa: CASSFVDPGQETQYF

clone_size: NA
j_call: TRBJ2-2
d_call: NA
v_call: TRBV5-1
cdr3_nt: TGCGCCAGCAGCTTGGCACCGGGCGGGGACGGGGAGCTGTTTTTT
cdr3_aa: CASSLAPGGDGELFF

clone_size: few
j_call: TRBJ2-3
d_call: NA
v_call: TRBV27
cdr3_nt: TGTGCCAGCAGTTATACGGGGGCGCAGTATTTT
cdr3_aa: CASSYTGAQYF

clone_size: NA
j_call: TRBJ2-6
d_call: NA
v_call: TRBV2
cdr3_nt: TGTGCCAGCAGTGAAGGGGGAACGGGGGCCAACGTCCTGACTTTC
cdr3_aa: CASSEGGTGANVLTF